This T cell receptor beta chain was retrieved from a study of blood T cell repertoires in COVID-19. Across the whole study: COVID-19 samples collected from the United States, Italy and Spain covered acute and convalescent phases. Sources were T cells, B-cell-depleted T cells, or PBMCs; the material itself was cDNA or gDNA.

Trimming at V came to 6 bases and at J to 0 bases, leaving 5 bases not matched to a gene. The length of the CDR3 is 15 residues. CDR1 and CDR2 from the germline V gene are MDHEN and SYDVKM. Under the authors' procedure: Reference gene primer amplification yielded estimated nucleated cell counts. Profiled with immunoSEQ multiplex PCR; TCRdb holds only in-frame clones, not every one. That table gives V, J and clone size, and the DNA gave D and trimming. This sample has about 110,000 clones; around 87% occur once, and the top ten carry about 30%. The receptor's source is a woman of 80 years or more with acute or convalescent COVID-19. The J gene is TRBJ1-2, the V gene TRBV28; 9 positions agree with TRBD1. The sequenced sample consisted of peripheral blood. CDR3 nucleotides: TGTGCCAGCAGGCGGACAGGGGTCGCTAACTATGGCTACACCTTC. It yields the protein CASRRTGVANYGYTF.